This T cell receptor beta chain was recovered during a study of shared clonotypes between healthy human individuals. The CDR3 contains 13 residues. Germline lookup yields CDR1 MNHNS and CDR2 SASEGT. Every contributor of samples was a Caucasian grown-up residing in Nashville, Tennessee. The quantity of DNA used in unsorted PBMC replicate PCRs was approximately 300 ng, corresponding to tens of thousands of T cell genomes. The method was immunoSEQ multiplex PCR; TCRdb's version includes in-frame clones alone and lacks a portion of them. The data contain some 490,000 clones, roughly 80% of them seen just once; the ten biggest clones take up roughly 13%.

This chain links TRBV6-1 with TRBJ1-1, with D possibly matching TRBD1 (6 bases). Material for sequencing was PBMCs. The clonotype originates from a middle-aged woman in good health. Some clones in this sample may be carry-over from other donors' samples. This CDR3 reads CGGWAGAGSEAFF. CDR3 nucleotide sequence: TGTGGGGGGTGGGCAGGGGCTGGATCTGAAGCTTTCTTT.